This entry lists 5 T cell receptor beta chains sequenced from one sample in a study of shared clonotypes between healthy human individuals. TCRdb's table, derived via immunoSEQ multiplex PCR, lists solely in-frame clones and lacks some. This table has roughly 2,500,000 clones, over 85% appearing once. The sample comprised naive CD4+ T cells from PBMCs. Indicated subset: CD45RA+ positively selected. The source of these receptors is a man aged 18 to 30 in good health. Some clones in this sample may be carry-over from other donors' samples.

This sequence joins TRBV27 and TRBJ2-1, with D perhaps matching TRBD1 or TRBD2 (5 bases each). The CDR3 has 12 amino acids. V was clipped by 3 bases and J by 7 bases, with 7 bases between them. Germline CDR1 and CDR2: MNHEY and SMNVEV (reference sequence). CDR3 nucleotide sequence: TGTGCCAGCAGTTTTTGGGGGAATGAGCAGTTCTTC. This translates into CASSFWGNEQFF.

The rearrangement uses TRBV9 and TRBJ1-1, with 7 bases lining up with TRBD1. The germline V gene encodes CDR1 SGDLS and CDR2 YYNGEE. The junction had 11 bases not matched to a gene; V was cut back by 3 bases and J by 6 bases. This CDR3 contains 15 residues. Here the CDR3 reads CASSENNRGFSEAFF. CDR3 DNA: TGTGCCAGCAGCGAGAACAACAGGGGTTTTTCTGAAGCTTTCTTT.

This clone was detected only once. The chain is built from TRBV9 and TRBJ2-5, with 7 positions matching TRBD1. CDR1 is SGDLS, CDR2 YYNGEE, per germline. The CDR3 is made up of 15 amino acids. After removal of 2 bases from V and 2 bases from J, the junction contained 6 bases not matched to a gene. The DNA of the CDR3 is TGTGCCAGCAGCGTCGGGGACAGAACGCAAGAGACCCAGTACTTC. Amino acids: CASSVGDRTQETQYF.

The J gene is TRBJ2-3, the V gene TRBV27; 9 bases line up with TRBD1. Germline CDR1 is MNHEY and CDR2 is SMNVEV (reference sequence). V shed 5 bases and J 0 bases; nucleotides not matched to a gene: 6. This CDR3 is 16 amino acids long. CDR3: CASSPPGQGSTDTQYF. The CDR3, as DNA: TGTGCCAGCAGTCCCCCGGGACAGGGCAGCACAGATACGCAGTATTTT.

This rearrangement joins TRBV2 to TRBJ2-7; a possible D gene is TRBD2 (6 bases). CDR1 and CDR2 (germline): SNHLY, FYNNEI. V lost 6 bases, J lost 7 bases, and 10 bases lay in between. This CDR3 spans 11 amino acids. The CDR3 spells CASREAGEQYF. The CDR3 bases are TGTGCCAGCAGAGAGGCGGGGGAGCAGTACTTC.